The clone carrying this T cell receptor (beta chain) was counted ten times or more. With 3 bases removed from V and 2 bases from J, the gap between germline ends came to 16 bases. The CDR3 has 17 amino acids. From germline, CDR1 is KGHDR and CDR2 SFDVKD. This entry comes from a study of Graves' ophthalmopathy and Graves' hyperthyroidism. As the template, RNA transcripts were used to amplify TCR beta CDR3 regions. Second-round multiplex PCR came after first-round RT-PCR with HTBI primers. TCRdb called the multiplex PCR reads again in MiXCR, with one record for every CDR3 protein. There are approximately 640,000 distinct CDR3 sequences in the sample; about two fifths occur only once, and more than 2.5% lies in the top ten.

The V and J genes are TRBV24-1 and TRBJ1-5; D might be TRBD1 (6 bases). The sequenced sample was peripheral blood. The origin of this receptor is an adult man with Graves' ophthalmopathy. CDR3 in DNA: TGTGCCACCAGTGATACTCGGGCCGCAGGGGGCAATCAGCCCCAGCATTTT. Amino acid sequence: CATSDTRAAGGNQPQHF.